Shown below are 24 T cell receptor beta chains from a single sample sequenced in a study of T cell repertoires in cytomegalovirus infection (dated by TCRdb to between 2019 and 2020). The treatment or condition label, as the study defines it: in vitro stimulation with specific CMV peptide epitopes to enrich CMV-specific T cells. The sequencer listed for this sample is Illumina HiSeq 1500. TCRdb trimmed the raw reads at Q25, called clones with MiXCR and kept productive beta chains. Rows with a matching CDR3 protein are joined into one entry that keeps the most common DNA and genes. The sample table holds approximately 1,000,000 distinct CDR3 sequences, of which around 30% were seen once. The ten top clones hold about an eighth of the sample. No cognate antigen is known for these TCRs. This sample comprised cultured CD8+ T cells from PBMCs, obtained from culture after CMV antigen stimulation. The receptors derive from a human donor in good health (CMV status not recorded). Some clones in this sample may be carry-over from other donors' samples.

The rearrangement links TRBV6-1 to TRBJ2-6; D perhaps matches TRBD1 (5 bases). Germline V gives CDR1 MNHNS, CDR2 SASEGT. The germline V and J ends were trimmed by 5 bases and 0 bases, with 17 bases remaining between them. The CDR3 contains 18 residues. The DNA of the CDR3 is TGTGCCAGCAGTCCCCCCGGTCAGGGCTACTCTGGGGCCAACGTCCTGACTTTC. Amino acids: CASSPPGQGYSGANVLTF.

This clonotype appeared a few times. The gene calls are TRBV4-3 and TRBJ2-2; maybe TRBD1 (6 bases). Trimming took off 2 bases at V and 6 bases at J, with 10 bases between the two ends. CDR1 and CDR2 from the germline V gene are LGHNA and YSLEER. The CDR3 contains 14 residues. CDR3 sequence reads: CASSQQGKPGELFF. CDR3 sequence (DNA): TGCGCCAGCAGCCAACAGGGGAAGCCCGGGGAGCTGTTTTTT.

V usage is TRBV12-3 or TRBV12-4 and J usage is TRBJ2-5; TRBD1 matches 7 bases. The CDR3 is made up of 16 amino acids. V trimming: 1 base; J trimming: 2 bases; junction bases outside the gene matches: 7. The chain's CDR3 is CASSLEPGTVQETQYF. CDR3 bases: TGTGCCAGCAGTTTAGAGCCGGGGACAGTACAAGAGACCCAGTACTTC.

The V call is TRBV6-5, the J call TRBJ1-2; TRBD1 might be the D (6 bases). Trimming removed 5 bases from V and 5 bases from J, with 15 bases in between. CDR1 is MNHEY and CDR2 is SVGAGI in the germline V gene. The CDR3 is made up of 14 amino acids. CDR3 sequence reads: CASSDPGGWYGYTF. CDR3 nucleotide sequence: TGTGCCAGCAGTGACCCCGGGGGCTGGTATGGCTACACCTTC.

In its sample, this clonotype was seen once. A read error may produce the germline difference seen at one junction end. The V and J genes are TRBV11-3 and TRBJ2-3, with a tentative D call TRBD2 (5 bases). The CDR3 loop spans 15 amino acids. Germline V gene data show CDR1 as SGHNT and CDR2 as YENEEA. CDR3: CTSSLVARDTDTQYF. The CDR3 DNA reads as TGTACCAGCAGCTTAGTAGCGAGAGACACAGATACGCAGTATTTT.

This clonotype was detected a few times. V is TRBV11-2 and J is TRBJ2-3; D call uncertain. Germline CDR1 SGHAT, CDR2 FQNNGV. The CDR3 runs 11 residues. Trimming cost V 8 bases and J 10 bases, with 13 bases left between them. The CDR3 loop reads CASAKTDPQYF. The CDR3 DNA reads as TGTGCCAGCGCTAAGACGGACCCGCAGTATTTT.

This clonotype was observed a few times. The V call is TRBV12-3 or TRBV12-4, the J call TRBJ2-2; D is uncertain. The CDR3 length is 15 residues. V gave up 3 bases and J gave up 7 bases, with 15 bases separating them. The CDR3 DNA reads as TGTGCCAGCAGTTTGGGTCCGTATGGTGGCGGGGAGCTGTTTTTT. Translation gives CASSLGPYGGGELFF.

V and J are TRBV27 and TRBJ2-2; TRBD2 might be the D (6 bases). This CDR3 region has 13 residues. Trimming stripped 11 bases from V and 7 bases from J, with 17 bases between. Per germline, CDR1 MNHEY and CDR2 SMNVEV (reference sequence). The CDR3 sequence is CAAAGRVNGELFF. The CDR3 bases are TGTGCCGCCGCGGGAAGGGTTAACGGGGAGCTGTTTTTT.

The CDR3 DNA sequence: TGTGCCAGCAGTTTGACCGGGGAGGGTGCCTACGAGCAGTACGTC. Protein product: CASSLTGEGAYEQYV. The V call is TRBV27, the J call TRBJ2-7; 7 bases match TRBD2. The CDR3 loop spans 15 amino acids. V dropped 3 bases and J dropped 2; count of bases not matched to a gene: 7. CDR1 is MNHEY, CDR2 SMNVEV, per germline (reference sequence).

This chain connects TRBV6-1 to TRBJ1-4, with a tentative D call TRBD1 (5 bases). The CDR3 runs to 11 residues. The germline gives CDR1 MNHNS, CDR2 SASEGT. CDR3 DNA: TGTGCAACGGGGCAGTCTGAAAAACTGTTTTTT. This translates into CATGQSEKLFF.

This clonotype appeared once. The gene calls are TRBV4-1 and TRBJ2-7; tentative D call: TRBD2 (5 bases). V was shortened by 1 base and J by 5 bases, with 12 bases between the two germline ends. Germline V gene data show CDR1 as MGHRA and CDR2 as YSYEKL. CDR3 size: 14 residues. DNA for the CDR3: TGCGCCAGCAGCCAAGCGAGAGGGTCTGACGAGCAGTACTTC. As protein: CASSQARGSDEQYF.

This rearrangement joins TRBV3-1 to TRBJ2-1; D perhaps matches TRBD1 (5 bases). The CDR3 has 15 residues. Trimming shortened V by 1 base and J by 3 bases, and 10 bases separated the two germline ends. The germline V gene has CDR1 LGHDT and CDR2 YNNKEL (reference sequence). CDR3 in amino acids: CASSQGQGIYNEQFF. Here the CDR3 DNA reads TGTGCCAGCAGCCAAGGGCAGGGAATCTACAATGAGCAGTTCTTC.

This clonotype came up many times. The J gene is TRBJ1-4, the V gene TRBV7-8; perhaps TRBD1 as D (5 bases). Trimming left V 4 bases short and J 6 bases short, with 18 bases between. The CDR3 runs 16 residues. Germline CDR1 is SGHVS and CDR2 is FQNEAQ. The CDR3 DNA follows: TGTGCCAGCAGCTACACATCTGGCAGGGCGGATGAAAAACTGTTTTTT. Encoded protein: CASSYTSGRADEKLFF.

This chain links TRBV7-8 with TRBJ1-3; TRBD1 is a possible D gene (5 bases). Looked up from germline, CDR1 is SGHVS and CDR2 is FQNEAQ. Trimming left V 1 base short and J 7 bases short, with 20 bases between. This CDR3 comprises 17 residues. The CDR3 protein is CASSLVLTESLGNTIYF. As DNA, the CDR3 is TGTGCCAGCAGCTTAGTTTTGACAGAGTCTCTTGGGAACACCATATATTTT. Together with reference TRBV7-8 and TRBJ1-3, the CDR3 gives the full variable domain: GAGVSQSPRYKVAKRGQDVALRCDPISGHVSLFWYQQALGQGPEFLTYFQNEAQLDKSGLPSDRFFAERPEGSVSTLKIQRTQQEDSAVYLCASSLVLTESLGNTIYFGEGSWLTVV.

The rearrangement joins TRBV5-1 to TRBJ2-1, with 12 bases lining up with TRBD2. The CDR3 is 15 residues long. V lost 4 bases to trimming and J lost 5 bases; unmatched junction nucleotides: 4. Germline CDR1 reads SGHRS; CDR2 reads YFSETQ. CDR3 residues: CASSRGLAGHNEQFF. CDR3 sequence (DNA): TGCGCCAGCAGCCGCGGACTAGCGGGGCACAATGAGCAGTTCTTC.

This clonotype was seen at least ten times. The chain uses TRBV7-8 and TRBJ2-7; D is ambiguous. CDR1 and CDR2 (germline): SGHVS, FQNEAQ. V was cut by 5 bases and J by 3 bases, with 17 bases left in between. This CDR3 has 15 residues. CDR3 coding DNA: TGTGCCAGCAGCGAACATTTACCGTCCGTCTACGAGCAGTACGTC. Its protein is CASSEHLPSVYEQYV.

The V and J genes are TRBV28 and TRBJ2-2, with 12 positions matching TRBD2. Unmatched junction bases numbered 1, after V lost 1 base and J lost 4 bases. Germline V gives CDR1 MDHEN, CDR2 SYDVKM. The CDR3 consists of 16 residues. The CDR3 DNA reads as TGTGCCAGCAGTTTATTACTAGCGGGGGGCACCGGGGAGCTGTTTTTT. Translation gives CASSLLLAGGTGELFF.

This clonotype was seen a handful of times. The chain is built from TRBV7-8 and TRBJ1-1; 9 bases agree with TRBD1. Germline V lookup: CDR1 SGHVS, CDR2 FQNEAQ. J lost 6 bases, V lost 2 bases, and 4 bases had no gene match. The CDR3 extends over 14 amino acids. The CDR3 sequence: CASSLSQGASEAFF. DNA for the CDR3: TGTGCCAGCAGCTTATCACAGGGGGCCTCTGAAGCTTTCTTT.

This clonotype was detected only a few times. This chain joins TRBV29-1 and TRBJ2-7; 8 positions match TRBD1. Germline V gives CDR1 SQVTM, CDR2 ANQGSEA. V gave up 2 bases and J gave up 1 base; unmatched junction bases: 7. The CDR3 length is 15 residues. This CDR3 reads CSVELDRGFSYEQYF. DNA of the CDR3: TGCAGCGTTGAACTCGACAGGGGCTTTTCCTACGAGCAGTACTTC.

The chain employs TRBV7-6 and TRBJ1-5, with D tentatively TRBD1 (6 bases). V lost 1 base and J lost 6, with 16 bases in between. This CDR3 comprises 16 residues. Per germline, CDR1 SGHVS and CDR2 FNYEAQ. The CDR3 sequence: CASSLESGETGQPQHF. The DNA for the CDR3 is TGTGCCAGCAGCTTAGAATCAGGGGAGACAGGTCAGCCCCAGCATTTT.

J is TRBJ2-2 and V is TRBV6-1, with TRBD2 matching 8 bases. The CDR3 runs to 16 residues. After removal of 5 bases from V and 3 bases from J, the junction contained 8 bases not matched to a gene. Germline V lookup: CDR1 MNHNS, CDR2 SASEGT. The chain's CDR3 is CASSLRGGEDTGELFF. The CDR3 nucleotides are TGTGCCAGCAGTCTACGGGGGGGGGAGGACACCGGGGAGCTGTTTTTT.

This clonotype was counted ten times or more. The chain couples TRBV25-1 to TRBJ1-3; D ambiguous. CDR1 and CDR2 (germline): MGHDK, SYGVNS. The CDR3 contains 18 residues. The V end lost 1 base, the J end lost 1 base, and 17 bases lay between the germline ends. The CDR3 DNA reads as TGTGCCAGCAGTGAATCGGCCCCCCCCACACGATCTGGAAACACCATATATTTT. Encoded protein: CASSESAPPTRSGNTIYF. The full variable domain, completed using reference TRBV25-1 and TRBJ1-3, is EADIYQTPRYLVIGTGKKITLECSQTMGHDKMYWYQQDPGMELHLIHYSYGVNSTEKGDLSSESTVSRIRTEHFPLTLESARPSHTSQYLCASSESAPPTRSGNTIYFGEGSWLTVV.

The CDR3 region is CASSLDWGSEQYV. The CDR3 coding sequence is TGTGCCAGCAGCTTAGACTGGGGGAGCGAGCAGTACGTC. The chain uses TRBV7-6 and TRBJ2-7; D assignment may be TRBD1 or TRBD2 (5 bases each). V dropped 1 base and J dropped 6 bases, with 10 bases sitting between them. Germline values: CDR1 SGHVS, CDR2 FNYEAQ. CDR3 length: 13 amino acids.

The chain is built from TRBV6-6 and TRBJ2-3, with 12 bases aligning to TRBD2. CDR3 length: 16 amino acids. In germline, CDR1 is MNHNY, CDR2 SVGAGI (reference sequence). After removal of 6 bases from V and 7 bases from J, the junction contained 11 bases not matched to a gene. This chain's CDR3 is CASRWTSGDRAYTQYF. The CDR3 coding sequence is TGTGCCAGCAGGTGGACTAGCGGGGACCGAGCATATACGCAGTATTTT.